The 27 T cell receptor beta chains below were found in one sample sequenced in a study of T cell repertoires in cytomegalovirus infection. TCRdb analysed the reads with MiXCR anew, one entry per CDR3 protein. The sample shows fewer than 550,000 distinct CDR3 sequences, 26% of them seen only once. Sequencing used PBMCs. The receptors were gathered from a human donor in good health (CMV status not recorded). Some clones in this sample may be carry-over from other donors' samples.

This clonotype was detected a few times. The CDR3 sequence is CASSLQDSNQPQHF. CDR3 DNA sequence: TGTGCCAGCAGTTTACAGGATAGCAATCAGCCCCAGCATTTT. This rearrangement joins TRBV12-3 or TRBV12-4 to TRBJ1-5; no clear D gene. CDR3 length equals 14 residues. V was trimmed by 2 bases and J by 0 bases, leaving 5 bases between them.

This sequence joins TRBV7-9 and TRBJ2-1, with D hard to call. CDR1 and CDR2 from the germline V gene are SEHNR and FQNEAQ (reference sequence). There are 11 residues in the CDR3. Trimming removed 10 bases from V and 9 bases from J, with 13 bases in between. As DNA, the CDR3 is TGTGCCACCTGGGCGAGGAGTGAGCAGTTCTTC. Translation gives CATWARSEQFF.

This clonotype turned up a few times. The chain is built from TRBV7-9 and TRBJ2-1; tentatively, D is TRBD1 (6 bases). Germline V gene sequence: CDR1 SEHNR, CDR2 FQNEAQ (reference sequence). Trimming left V 6 bases short and J 9 bases short, with 12 bases between. The length of the CDR3 is 12 residues. The CDR3: CASRQGTSEQFF. For the CDR3, the DNA is TGTGCCAGCAGACAGGGAACGAGTGAGCAGTTCTTC.

This clonotype was counted a few times. The chain links TRBV28 to TRBJ2-7, with 8 bases fitting TRBD1. The CDR3 totals 13 residues. Germline CDR1 reads MDHEN; CDR2 reads SYDVKM. Trimming at V came to 5 bases and at J to 6 bases, leaving 6 bases not matched to a gene. DNA for the CDR3: TGTGCCAGCAGTGTAGGGACAGGACGCGAGCAGTACTTC. Its protein product is CASSVGTGREQYF.

This clonotype came up a few times. This sequence joins TRBV28 and TRBJ2-1, with 11 nucleotides matching TRBD2. The germline CDR1 and CDR2 sequences are MDHEN and SYDVKM. The CDR3 has 17 residues. The J segment lost 4 bases and the V segment lost 1 base, leaving 6 bases of the junction unmatched. In nucleotides, the CDR3 is TGTGCCAGCAGTTTATTGGGCCGACTAGCGGGATACAATGAGCAGTTCTTC. Translating gives CASSLLGRLAGYNEQFF.

This clonotype was seen only a few times. V is TRBV7-3 and J is TRBJ2-1, with TRBD2 matching over 8 bases. Germline V lookup: CDR1 SGHTA, CDR2 FQGTGA. There are 17 residues in the CDR3. Germline trimming cut 1 base from V and 0 bases from J; bases unmatched to any gene: 5. The CDR3 spells CASSLRAGTSSYNEQFF. CDR3 sequence (DNA): TGTGCCAGCAGCTTAAGGGCCGGGACTAGCTCCTACAATGAGCAGTTCTTC.

V gene TRBV5-6 combines with J gene TRBJ2-1; TRBD2 agrees at 12 bases. The V gene's germline CDR1 is SGHDT and CDR2 YYEEEE. V lost 7 bases, J lost 7 bases, and 9 bases stayed unmatched. The CDR3 has 15 amino acids. The CDR3 here is CASWWTSGTVNEQFF. CDR3 nucleotides: TGTGCCAGCTGGTGGACTAGCGGGACAGTAAATGAGCAGTTCTTC.

This clonotype was observed a handful of times. The chain couples TRBV10-3 to TRBJ2-7, with D tentatively TRBD1 (6 bases). V lost 5 bases and J lost 2, with 10 bases in between. The CDR3 has 13 residues. Germline V gene lookup returns CDR1 ENHRY and CDR2 SYGVKD. This CDR3 is CAISLQGTYEQYF. For the CDR3, the DNA is TGTGCCATCAGTTTGCAGGGGACCTACGAGCAGTACTTC.

This clonotype has only one observation. The rearrangement joins TRBV6-2 or TRBV6-3 to TRBJ1-5; 8 bases agree with TRBD1. Trimming took 5 bases from V and 6 from J; bases not matched to a gene: 6. The germline gives CDR1 MNHEY, CDR2 SVGEGT. This CDR3 spans 14 amino acids. The CDR3 coding sequence is TGTGCCAGCAGTCGGACAGGGATGGGTCAGCCCCAGCATTTT. Translation gives CASSRTGMGQPQHF.

The V gene is TRBV27, the J gene TRBJ1-5; 8 bases line up with TRBD1. V lost 5 bases to trimming and J lost 0 bases; unmatched junction nucleotides: 9. Per germline, CDR1 MNHEY and CDR2 SMNVEV (reference sequence). This CDR3 is built from 17 residues. CDR3 region: CASSRTGWGYSNQPQHF. The CDR3 DNA reads TGTGCCAGCAGTCGGACAGGGTGGGGTTATAGCAATCAGCCCCAGCATTTT.

V and J are TRBV4-3 and TRBJ2-7; D is perhaps TRBD2 (6 bases). This CDR3 contains 17 residues. Germline assignment: CDR1 LGHNA and CDR2 YSLEER. Trimming stripped 7 bases from V and 0 bases from J, with 22 bases between. DNA of the CDR3: TGCGCCAGCACCGATCCAAGTCGGGACTGGAGCTCCTACGAGCAGTACGTC. Residues: CASTDPSRDWSSYEQYV.

This clonotype was counted many times. J is TRBJ2-5 and V is TRBV7-2, with D possibly TRBD1 on 6 matching bases. V lost 5 bases to trimming and J lost 4 bases, with 17 bases between them. The CDR3 spans 15 residues. CDR1 SGHTA and CDR2 FQGNSA come from the germline V gene. CDR3 in DNA: TGTGCCAGCAGCAGACAGGCCTACCAGGGAGAGACCCAGTACTTC. Translating gives CASSRQAYQGETQYF.

This clonotype turned up a few times. J is TRBJ1-5 and V is TRBV27; possibly TRBD1 for D (5 bases). This CDR3 contains 14 residues. Trimming cost V 2 bases and J 7 bases, with 12 bases left between them. CDR1 is MNHEY and CDR2 is SMNVEV in the germline V gene (reference sequence). CDR3 amino acids: CASSLRGGQQPQHF. The DNA of the CDR3 is TGTGCCAGCAGTTTACGCGGGGGTCAACAGCCCCAGCATTTT.

Concerning this clonotype itself: A much larger clone differs from this one at a single base, so this may be a read error. V and J are TRBV7-9 and TRBJ2-1, with TRBD2 matching over 9 bases. The CDR3 is made up of 14 amino acids. CDR1 is SEHNR, CDR2 FQNEAQ, per germline (reference sequence). Here the CDR3 reads CASSVAGEHNEQFF. DNA of the CDR3: TGTGCCAGCAGCGTAGCGGGAGAACACAATGAGCAGTTCTTC.

The gene calls are TRBV24-1 and TRBJ1-2; tentative D call: TRBD1 (6 bases). The CDR3 totals 14 residues. Germline loops: CDR1 KGHDR, CDR2 SFDVKD. V was cut by 2 bases and J by 3 bases, with 9 bases left in between. The CDR3 spells CATSDSRGDYGYTF. In nucleotides, the CDR3 is TGTGCCACCAGTGATTCCAGGGGAGACTATGGCTACACCTTC.

This clonotype has a handful of counts. This chain links TRBV12-3 or TRBV12-4 with TRBJ1-2, with 7 bases lining up with TRBD1. Trimming took 3 bases from V and 5 from J; bases not matched to a gene: 12. This CDR3 has 16 residues. As DNA, the CDR3 is TGTGCCAGCAGTTTTTGGCAGGGGGTGCTATATTATGGCTACACCTTC. The encoded protein is CASSFWQGVLYYGYTF.

This clonotype was seen once. The CDR3 spells CASSQGRSPLHF. The DNA of the CDR3 is TGTGCCAGCAGCCAAGGTCGATCACCCCTCCACTTT. The chain couples TRBV14 to TRBJ1-6; D gene ambiguous. Looked up from germline, CDR1 is SGHDN and CDR2 is FVKESK. Deletions cut 1 base from V and 10 bases from J, with 5 bases between. The CDR3 is 12 amino acids.

This clonotype was seen a few times. The chain uses TRBV12-3 or TRBV12-4 and TRBJ1-1; D may be TRBD1 (5 bases). The CDR3 runs to 16 residues. Deletions cut 3 bases from V and 0 bases from J, with 14 bases between. This chain's CDR3 is CASSFGASTMNTEAFF. CDR3 in DNA: TGTGCCAGCAGTTTTGGGGCCTCAACTATGAACACTGAAGCTTTCTTT.

This clonotype came up many times. The chain links TRBV7-9 to TRBJ2-1, with 10 bases matching TRBD1. This CDR3 comprises 15 residues. The V and J ends lost 4 bases and 6 bases, in that order; junction bases with no gene match: 6. From germline, CDR1 is SEHNR and CDR2 FQNEAQ (reference sequence). The CDR3 DNA reads TGTGCCAGCAGCTCCCGGGACAGGGGTATCAATGAGCAGTTCTTC. It specifies CASSSRDRGINEQFF. The full variable domain, with the rest looked up from reference TRBV7-9 and TRBJ2-1, is DTGVSQNPRHKITKRGQNVTFRCDPISEHNRLYWYRQTLGQGPEFLTYFQNEAQLEKSRLLSDRFSAERPKGSFSTLEIQRTEQGDSAMYLCASSSRDRGINEQFFGPGTRLTVL.

The sample holds a few counts of this clonotype. The chain has TRBV28 and TRBJ1-6; 7 bases are a match to TRBD1. The CDR3 sequence is 14 residues long. V lost 6 bases, J lost 6 bases, and 5 bases stayed unmatched. Germline V lookup: CDR1 MDHEN, CDR2 SYDVKM. The CDR3 sequence: CASSPRGFNSPLHF. As DNA, the CDR3 is TGTGCCAGCAGCCCCAGGGGGTTTAATTCACCCCTCCACTTT.

The chain combines TRBV30 with TRBJ1-1; 7 bases match TRBD1. The CDR3 totals 11 residues. V trimming: 2 bases; J trimming: 11 bases; junction bases outside the gene matches: 5. CDR1 is GTSNPN, CDR2 SVGIG, per germline (reference sequence). Here the CDR3 reads CAWSPGTEAFF. CDR3 sequence (DNA): TGTGCCTGGAGTCCGGGGACAGAGGCTTTCTTT.

V and J are TRBV7-2 and TRBJ2-7; D perhaps matches TRBD2 (5 bases). Trimming left V 5 bases short and J 3 bases short, with 11 bases between. Germline V CDR1 and CDR2: SGHTA, FQGNSA. The CDR3 runs to 13 residues. The CDR3 region is CASSQRSGYEQYV. Written as DNA, the CDR3 is TGTGCCAGCAGCCAGAGAAGCGGCTACGAGCAGTACGTC.

The V gene is TRBV24-1, the J gene TRBJ2-7, with 7 bases that match TRBD2. Trimming removed 1 base from V and 3 bases from J; junction bases left unmatched: 2. CDR1 is KGHDR, CDR2 SFDVKD, per germline. This CDR3 comprises 14 residues. CDR3 sequence reads: CATSDFGGNYEQYV. The CDR3 DNA follows: TGTGCCACCAGTGATTTCGGGGGGAACTACGAGCAGTACGTC.

This clonotype has ten or more counts. V and J are TRBV11-3 and TRBJ2-5; D is uncertain. The germline V and J ends were trimmed by 2 bases and 4 bases, with 8 bases remaining between them. CDR3 length equals 13 residues. Germline CDR1 and CDR2: SGHNT and YENEEA. CDR3 residues: CASSLYPRETQYF. Here the CDR3 DNA reads TGTGCCAGCAGCTTATATCCCCGAGAGACCCAGTACTTC.

This clonotype was found many times. V usage is TRBV5-6 and J usage is TRBJ2-7; possibly TRBD1 for D (6 bases). The CDR3 extends over 14 amino acids. CDR1 is SGHDT, CDR2 YYEEEE, per germline. The germline V and J ends were trimmed by 2 bases and 0 bases, with 9 bases remaining between them. In nucleotides, the CDR3 is TGTGCCAGCAGCTTCGACAGGTCCTCCTACGAGCAGTACTTC. Translating it yields CASSFDRSSYEQYF.

This chain uses TRBV7-2 with TRBJ2-7; perhaps D is TRBD1 or TRBD2 (5 bases each). This CDR3 has 13 residues. Trimming cost V 6 bases and J 10 bases, with 19 bases left between them. Germline values: CDR1 SGHTA, CDR2 FQGNSA. The CDR3 here is CASSVNQNRGQYF. The CDR3 coding sequence is TGTGCCAGCAGTGTTAACCAGAACCGGGGCCAGTACTTC.

V gene TRBV4-1 combines with J gene TRBJ2-2; TRBD1 is a possible D gene (5 bases). V was shortened by 0 bases and J by 5 bases, with 13 bases between the two germline ends. The CDR3 has 16 residues. Germline V gives CDR1 MGHRA, CDR2 YSYEKL. CDR3 DNA sequence: TGCGCCAGCAGCCAAGACCGTGGACATAGAACCGGGGAGCTGTTTTTT. This translates into CASSQDRGHRTGELFF.